One sample yielded the 30 T cell receptor beta chains listed below, sequenced in a study of control samples from healthy donors and cancer patients. The repertoire was sequenced with immunoSEQ multiplex PCR; TCRdb's copy has only in-frame clones and lacks some. This sample has fewer than 100,000 clones, with 70% to 90% found just once. The sequenced material came from blood. These TCRs come from a woman in her forties or fifties in good health.

The CDR3 DNA follows: TGTGCCAGCAGCTTAGAATCCGATACGCAGTATTTT. It codes for CASSLESDTQYF. The genes are TRBV7-9 and TRBJ2-3; D not certain. The CDR3 runs to 12 residues. The V end lost 1 base, the J end lost 6 bases, and 5 bases lay between the germline ends. Germline values: CDR1 SEHNR, CDR2 FQNEAQ (reference sequence).

This clone was found a few times. The chain recombines TRBV5-6 with TRBJ2-2, with TRBD1 matching over 7 bases. V lost 8 bases, J lost 4 bases, and 8 bases stayed unmatched. CDR3 length: 14 amino acids. Germline V gene data show CDR1 as SGHDT and CDR2 as YYEEEE. The CDR3, as DNA: TGTGCCAGTATGAGGGACAGACTCACCGGGGAGCTGTTTTTT. This codes for CASMRDRLTGELFF.

This rearrangement joins TRBV18 to TRBJ1-2, with 10 positions matching TRBD1. Germline V CDR1 and CDR2: KGHSH, LQKENI. This CDR3 comprises 14 residues. Trimming at V came to 4 bases and at J to 6 bases, leaving 5 bases not matched to a gene. The chain's CDR3 is CASSLPGQGNGYTF. The CDR3, as DNA: TGTGCCAGCTCACTACCGGGACAGGGGAATGGCTACACCTTC. Complete variable domain (other parts from reference TRBV18 and TRBJ1-2): NAGVMQNPRHLVRRRGQEARLRCSPMKGHSHVYWYRQLPEEGLKFMVYLQKENIIDESGMPKERFSAEFPKEGPSILRIQQVVRGDSAAYFCASSLPGQGNGYTFGSGTRLTVV.

The gene calls are TRBV24-1 and TRBJ1-3; D is unresolved. Germline CDR1 is KGHDR and CDR2 is SFDVKD. V lost 12 bases to trimming and J lost 0 bases, with 14 bases between them. The CDR3 runs to 14 residues. CDR3 sequence (DNA): TGTGCCTCCCTTTTGCTGAACTCTGGAAACACCATATATTTT. It translates to CASLLLNSGNTIYF.

The chain has TRBV3-1 (or the pseudogene TRBV3-2) and TRBJ1-2, with no clear D. CDR3 length equals 12 residues. Germline V gives CDR1 LGHDT, CDR2 YNNKEL (reference sequence). V was pared by 4 bases and J by 2 bases, with 5 bases between. The DNA for the CDR3 is TGTGCCAGCAGCCGCGGGAACTATGGCTACACCTTC. Its protein is CASSRGNYGYTF.

This sequence joins TRBV27 and TRBJ2-7; a weak D match, TRBD2 (6 bases). Per germline, CDR1 MNHEY and CDR2 SMNVEV (reference sequence). The ends were cut back, 6 bases at V and 8 bases at J, with 20 bases in the middle. This CDR3 is 14 amino acids long. For the CDR3, the DNA is TGTGCCAGCAGCCGAGCGGGCGGTTGGGAGAAGCAGTACTTC. Protein sequence: CASSRAGGWEKQYF.

The chain is built from TRBV19 and TRBJ2-1; D uncertain. The CDR3 covers 14 residues. Germline loops: CDR1 LNHDA, CDR2 SQIVND (reference sequence). The V end was cut by 6 bases, the J end by 1 base, with 10 bases between. The CDR3 coding sequence is TGTGCCAGTAGCAATGGACGTTCCTACAATGAGCAGTTCTTC. Translation gives CASSNGRSYNEQFF.

A single count supports this clone. CDR3 protein: CASSPEGGGASREQFF. CDR3 nucleotides: TGTGCCAGCAGCCCCGAAGGCGGGGGGGCCTCTCGGGAGCAGTTCTTC. This sequence joins TRBV7-6 and TRBJ2-1; 9 positions match TRBD2. Germline V gene data show CDR1 as SGHVS and CDR2 as FNYEAQ. V was pared by 5 bases and J by 10 bases, with 15 bases of the junction left unmatched. The CDR3 runs to 16 residues.

The chain has TRBV24-1 and TRBJ1-5; 7 bases map to TRBD1. Per germline, CDR1 KGHDR and CDR2 SFDVKD. This CDR3 is built from 14 residues. Trimming cost V 6 bases and J 5 bases; bases outside gene matches: 6. The DNA for the CDR3 is TGTGCCACCAGTAGAGGGGGCGCAGATCAGCCCCAGCATTTT. Amino acid sequence: CATSRGGADQPQHF.

The J gene is TRBJ2-6, the V gene TRBV10-3; D is unclear. Germline CDR1 ENHRY, CDR2 SYGVKD. The CDR3 contains 14 residues. V was clipped by 3 bases and J by 4 bases, with 7 bases between them. The chain's CDR3 is CAISDSLGANVLTF. The CDR3 nucleotides are TGTGCCATCAGTGACTCTCTGGGGGCCAACGTCCTGACTTTC.

The J gene is TRBJ1-2, the V gene TRBV20-1; D remains unclear. The V gene's germline CDR1 is DFQATT and CDR2 SNEGSKA (reference sequence). Trimming cost V 3 bases and J 3 bases, with 14 bases left between them. The length of the CDR3 is 14 residues. CDR3 amino acids: CSASSLGEYYGYTF. In DNA form, the CDR3 reads TGCAGTGCTAGTTCTTTGGGCGAGTACTATGGCTACACCTTC.

A word on this clone: Germline is not matched at one junction end, which may reflect a read error. The chain joins TRBV9 to TRBJ1-6, with D unresolved. Germline CDR1 reads SGDLS; CDR2 reads YYNGEE. CDR3 length equals 16 residues. The CDR3 sequence is CASSALADSFNSPLHF. Here the CDR3 DNA reads TGTGCCAGCAGCGCTTTAGCGGACTCCTTTAATTCACCCCTCCACTTT.

The J gene is TRBJ1-2, the V gene TRBV6-4; tentatively, D is TRBD1 (6 bases). Trimming took off 3 bases at V and 10 bases at J, with 9 bases between the two ends. CDR1 is MRHNA and CDR2 is SNTAGT in the germline V gene. CDR3 size: 11 residues. The CDR3 coding sequence is TGTGCCAGCAGTGATGACAGGTACTACACCTTC. Amino acid sequence: CASSDDRYYTF.

This clone was observed once. CDR3 amino acids: CASSLSITGQNTIYF. The CDR3 DNA is TGCGCCAGCAGCTTAAGTATAACAGGGCAGAACACCATATATTTT. V gene TRBV5-1 combines with J gene TRBJ1-3; the D gene is possibly TRBD1 (6 bases). Trimming stripped 2 bases from V and 7 bases from J, with 16 bases between. Germline V CDR1 and CDR2: SGHRS, YFSETQ. CDR3 length: 15 amino acids.

This clone was observed a few times. The rearrangement uses TRBV5-4 and TRBJ2-2; D is tentatively TRBD1 or TRBD2 (6 bases each). Germline V lookup: CDR1 SGHNT, CDR2 YYREEE (reference sequence). V was cut by 2 bases and J by 4 bases, with 9 bases left in between. The CDR3 runs 14 residues. The CDR3 spells CASSLGGSTGELFF. CDR3 sequence (DNA): TGTGCCAGCAGCTTAGGGGGGTCCACCGGGGAGCTGTTTTTT.

The rearrangement links TRBV6-5 to TRBJ1-1; TRBD1 might be the D (5 bases). V lost 7 bases, J lost 1 base, and 13 bases lay in between. CDR3 length: 14 residues. Germline CDR1 and CDR2: MNHEY and SVGAGI. The CDR3 is CASTFLTGNTEAFF. CDR3 sequence (DNA): TGTGCCAGCACTTTCCTAACAGGGAACACTGAAGCTTTCTTT.

This clone was observed once. This rearrangement joins TRBV7-2 to TRBJ1-5; D gene ambiguous. The germline V and J ends were trimmed by 4 bases and 6 bases, with 10 bases remaining between them. The CDR3 is 13 residues long. In germline, CDR1 is SGHTA, CDR2 FQGNSA. Here the CDR3 DNA reads TGTGCCAGCAGCTCACATTTCCTTCAGCCCCAGCATTTT. It translates to CASSSHFLQPQHF.

In its sample, this clone was seen once. V gene TRBV9 combines with J gene TRBJ2-7; the match to TRBD1 covers 7 bases. The V and J ends lost 1 base and 6 bases, in that order; junction bases with no gene match: 13. The CDR3 sequence is 16 residues long. Germline V gene lookup returns CDR1 SGDLS and CDR2 YYNGEE. CDR3 sequence: CASSVTPQTGQGEQYF. The CDR3 DNA follows: TGTGCCAGCAGCGTAACTCCCCAGACAGGGCAGGGCGAGCAGTACTTC.

The chain couples TRBV5-8 to TRBJ1-2; D is undetermined. CDR3 length: 12 amino acids. CDR1 SGHTS and CDR2 YDEGEE come from the germline V gene. V was shortened by 0 bases and J by 8 bases, with 8 bases between the two germline ends. The CDR3 DNA reads as TGTGCCAGCAGCTTGGGACATCGAGGCTACACCTTC. Its translation is CASSLGHRGYTF.

The chain combines TRBV7-9 with TRBJ1-2; D not certain. This CDR3 is 11 amino acids long. Germline CDR1 is SEHNR and CDR2 is FQNEAQ (reference sequence). The V and J ends lost 2 bases and 12 bases respectively, with 10 bases between them. The chain's CDR3 is CASSLNFDHTF. The CDR3 nucleotides read TGTGCCAGCAGCTTAAACTTTGACCACACCTTC.

This chain uses TRBV30 with TRBJ2-4, with TRBD1 as a possible D gene (6 bases). Trimming took 5 bases from V and 0 from J, leaving 14 bases between them. The CDR3 has 15 residues. Per the germline V gene, CDR1 is GTSNPN and CDR2 is SVGIG (reference sequence). The CDR3 is CAWAPGTLAKNIQYF. In DNA, the CDR3 is TGTGCCTGGGCCCCAGGGACACTAGCCAAAAACATTCAGTACTTC.

The table lists this clone with a few counts. The chain uses TRBV27 and TRBJ2-1, with TRBD2 matching 10 bases. The V segment lost 1 base and the J segment 7 bases; nucleotides outside the gene matches: 7. The CDR3 sequence is 16 residues long. The germline V gene encodes CDR1 MNHEY and CDR2 SMNVEV (reference sequence). The chain's CDR3 is CASSLFPSGGGNEQFF. Written as DNA, the CDR3 is TGTGCCAGCAGTTTATTTCCTAGCGGGGGCGGGAATGAGCAGTTCTTC.

The chain links TRBV18 to TRBJ2-5; 8 bases align to TRBD1. This CDR3 comprises 15 residues. CDR1 and CDR2 (germline): KGHSH, LQKENI. V was clipped by 4 bases and J by 4 bases; unmatched bases: 8. CDR3 amino acids: CASSLRQGTGETQYF. The CDR3 DNA is TGTGCCAGCTCACTTCGACAGGGGACGGGAGAGACCCAGTACTTC.

The J gene is TRBJ1-4, the V gene TRBV10-3; TRBD1 matches 9 bases. The J segment lost 7 bases and the V segment lost 3 bases, leaving 6 bases of the junction unmatched. This CDR3 comprises 15 residues. The germline gives CDR1 ENHRY, CDR2 SYGVKD. The CDR3 region is CAISEGGQGAEKLFF. DNA of the CDR3: TGTGCCATCAGTGAAGGGGGACAGGGTGCTGAAAAACTGTTTTTT.

The chain has TRBV9 and TRBJ1-2; D gene unclear. Germline loops: CDR1 SGDLS, CDR2 YYNGEE. V was trimmed by 1 base and J by 4 bases, leaving 14 bases between them. This CDR3 region has 15 residues. As DNA, the CDR3 is TGTGCCAGCAGCGTAAGCGCAGGCTCGGCCTATGGCTACACCTTC. Protein: CASSVSAGSAYGYTF.

This clone is medium-sized within its sample. The V call is TRBV14, the J call TRBJ1-6, with D tentatively TRBD1 (5 bases). V was trimmed by 0 bases and J by 9 bases, leaving 12 bases between them. The CDR3 runs 15 residues. Germline V gene sequence: CDR1 SGHDN, CDR2 FVKESK. CDR3 bases: TGTGCCAGCAGCCAAGAGTGGACACTAAGTTCACCCCTCCACTTT. Protein sequence: CASSQEWTLSSPLHF.

The rearrangement links TRBV23-1 to TRBJ2-7, with D possibly TRBD2 on 5 matching bases. Being an ORF, TRBV23-1 has a function that is uncertain. There are 14 residues in the CDR3. Trimming cost V 3 bases and J 4 bases, with 13 bases left between them. CDR3 nucleotides: TGCGCCAGCAGTCAGGTTGAGGGAAGGTACGAGCAGTACTTC. This gives the protein CASSQVEGRYEQYF.

The table lists this clone with a count of one. V and J are TRBV6-5 and TRBJ2-3; 11 bases fit TRBD2. Germline CDR1 and CDR2: MNHEY and SVGAGI. J gave up 3 bases and V 7 bases, and 3 bases lay outside the gene matches. The CDR3 totals 14 residues. The CDR3 DNA is TGTGCCAGCACCGTAGCGGGGGGGACAGATACGCAGTATTTT. Translated: CASTVAGGTDTQYF.

The chain recombines TRBV11-2 with TRBJ2-3; D gene uncertain. Germline CDR1 is SGHAT and CDR2 is FQNNGV. This CDR3 has 13 residues. The V and J ends lost 1 base and 4 bases respectively, with 6 bases between them. CDR3 coding DNA: TGTGCCAGCAGCTTAGGGGTCGCAGATACGCAGTATTTT. Amino acid sequence: CASSLGVADTQYF.

The chain is built from TRBV10-2 and TRBJ2-1; TRBD2 agrees at 8 bases. The length of the CDR3 is 17 residues. Germline lookup yields CDR1 WSHSY and CDR2 SAAADI. V shed 7 bases, J shed 2 bases, and the junction held 13 bases outside the gene matches. The CDR3 DNA sequence: TGCGCCAGCACTGATCCCAGCGGGGGACAAACCTACAATGAGCAGTTCTTC. Encoded protein: CASTDPSGGQTYNEQFF.